These T cell receptor beta chains were read from a single sample in a study of blood T cell repertoires in COVID-19. The assay was immunoSEQ multiplex PCR, and TCRdb's table has in-frame clones only and misses some. The sample includes roughly 150,000 clones, 75% to 90% of them seen just once. Sequencing used peripheral blood. These receptor sequences come from an elderly man with acute or convalescent COVID-19. Both conserved end residues are part of each CDR3. A D gene is named only where the DNA matches it firmly. Rows may omit the clone size; those that give it use once, few, many or a size class.

TRBJ1-1,NA,TRBV12-3/TRBV12-4,few,CANTIYPDTEAFF,TGTGCCAACACAATTTACCCAGACACTGAAGCTTTCTTT
TRBJ1-1,NA,TRBV6-6,NA,CASSTSGGVGNTEAFF,TGTGCCAGCAGCACCTCGGGAGGGGTGGGGAACACTGAAGCTTTCTTT
TRBJ1-1,NA,TRBV19,NA,CASTFSRVNTEAFF,TGTGCCAGTACCTTTAGCAGAGTGAACACTGAAGCTTTCTTT
TRBJ2-1,NA,TRBV11-2,NA,CASTLTTYNEQFF,TGTGCCAGCACCCTGACTACTTACAATGAGCAGTTCTTC
TRBJ2-2,TRBD2,TRBV4-2,once,CASTPSGGYTGELFF,TGTGCCAGCACCCCTAGCGGGGGGTACACCGGGGAGCTGTTTTTT
TRBJ1-1,TRBD1,TRBV5-1,few,CASSQTGIGHEAFF,TGCGCCAGCAGCCAGACAGGGATTGGGCACGAAGCTTTCTTT
TRBJ2-7,NA,TRBV2,NA,CASSDRTGFSYEQYF,TGTGCCAGCAGTGACCGGACGGGGTTCTCCTACGAGCAGTACTTC
TRBJ2-5,NA,TRBV12-3/TRBV12-4,once,CASSQGGQETQYF,TGTGCCAGCAGCCAGGGGGGCCAAGAGACCCAGTACTTC
TRBJ2-1,NA,TRBV7-2,NA,CASSLSTARNNEQFF,TGTGCCAGCAGCTTAAGTACAGCCCGAAACAATGAGCAGTTCTTC
TRBJ2-1,NA,TRBV5-6,NA,CASSEVAVYNEQFF,TGTGCCAGCAGCGAAGTAGCGGTCTACAATGAGCAGTTCTTC
TRBJ1-1,TRBD1,TRBV7-9,many,CASSLDRVQLNTEAFF,TGTGCCAGCAGCCTTGACAGGGTGCAACTGAACACTGAAGCTTTCTTT
TRBJ1-2,NA,TRBV7-2,NA,CASNRLGVNYGYTF,TGTGCCAGCAATCGACTCGGCGTTAACTATGGCTACACCTTC
TRBJ2-7,NA,TRBV15,NA,CATSLEVVAYEQYF,TGTGCCACCAGCTTGGAGGTTGTCGCCTACGAGCAGTACTTC
TRBJ1-1,NA,TRBV18,once,CASSPGGAVGNTEAFF,TGTGCCAGCTCACCAGGGGGGGCGGTGGGGAACACTGAAGCTTTCTTT
TRBJ1-2,NA,TRBV5-8,NA,CASSFQYGYTF,TGTGCCAGCAGCTTTCAGTATGGCTACACCTTC
TRBJ1-5,TRBD1,TRBV6-1,many,CASSAYPGQEGNQPQHF,TGTGCCAGCAGTGCGTACCCGGGACAGGAGGGCAATCAGCCCCAGCATTTT
TRBJ1-1,TRBD1,TRBV30,NA,CAWTDRGGGEAFF,TGTGCCTGGACTGACAGGGGAGGAGGCGAAGCTTTCTTT
TRBJ2-1,TRBD2,TRBV28,NA,CASSLTSGRARNEQFF,TGTGCCAGCAGTTTGACTAGCGGGAGGGCGCGGAATGAGCAGTTCTTC
TRBJ2-7,NA,TRBV24-1,NA,CATSDTGSAYEQYF,TGTGCCACCAGTGATACAGGCAGCGCCTACGAGCAGTACTTC
TRBJ1-5,TRBD1,TRBV28,NA,CASSQGGEVRSQPQHF,TGTGCCAGCAGCCAAGGGGGCGAAGTGAGGAGCCAGCCCCAGCATTTT
TRBJ2-2,TRBD1,TRBV3-1/TRBV3-2,once,CASSQWGQRNTGELFF,TGTGCCAGCAGCCAATGGGGACAGAGGAACACCGGGGAGCTGTTTTTT
TRBJ1-2,NA,TRBV28,NA,CASRYTGGEYGYTF,TGTGCCAGCAGATACACAGGAGGGGAGTATGGCTACACCTTC
TRBJ2-7,TRBD2,TRBV5-6,NA,CASSFRPGTSGGSSYEQYF,TGTGCCAGCAGCTTCCGTCCCGGGACTAGCGGGGGAAGCTCCTACGAGCAGTACTTC
TRBJ1-2,TRBD1,TRBV6-5,NA,CASSYEFGTAYGYTF,TGTGCCAGCAGTTACGAGTTTGGGACAGCCTACGGCTACACCTTC
TRBJ2-1,NA,TRBV27,NA,CASSFWGGRYNEQFF,TGTGCCAGCAGTTTCTGGGGAGGAAGGTACAATGAGCAGTTCTTC
TRBJ1-1,TRBD1,TRBV14,NA,CASSPRTGGITFF,TGTGCCAGCAGCCCCCGGACAGGGGGCATAACTTTCTTT
TRBJ1-5,NA,TRBV28,NA,CLAGASNQPQHF,TGCCTGGCGGGGGCGAGCAATCAGCCCCAGCATTTT
TRBJ1-4,NA,TRBV3-1/TRBV3-2,NA,CASSQTGREKLFF,TGTGCCAGCAGCCAAACGGGAAGAGAAAAACTGTTTTTT
TRBJ1-1,NA,TRBV19,NA,CASSIWSGTGGTEAFF,TGTGCCAGTAGTATTTGGTCAGGGACTGGTGGCACTGAAGCTTTCTTT
TRBJ1-4,TRBD1,TRBV10-3,NA,CAISTGQPNEKLFF,TGTGCCATCAGTACGGGACAGCCGAATGAAAAACTGTTTTTT
TRBJ1-1,NA,TRBV10-1,NA,CASSESQGVETFF,TGCGCCAGCAGTGAGTCGCAGGGTGTTGAAACTTTCTTT
TRBJ1-1,TRBD1,TRBV18,NA,CASSLQGAEAFF,TGTGCCAGCTCGCTACAGGGGGCTGAAGCTTTCTTT
TRBJ2-1,NA,TRBV27,NA,CASSLFRSQGSRWFF,TGTGCCAGCAGTTTATTTCGATCCCAGGGGAGTCGGTGGTTCTTC
TRBJ2-4,NA,TRBV19,NA,CASRHRGGNIQYF,TGTGCCAGTAGACACAGGGGAGGAAACATTCAGTACTTC
TRBJ1-2,NA,TRBV6-1,NA,CASSEQPPTATYGYTF,TGTGCCAGCAGTGAACAACCCCCAACAGCTACCTATGGCTACACCTTC
TRBJ2-3,NA,TRBV5-1,once,CASSVVRGGADTQYF,TGCGCCAGCAGCGTTGTGCGGGGCGGCGCAGATACGCAGTATTTT